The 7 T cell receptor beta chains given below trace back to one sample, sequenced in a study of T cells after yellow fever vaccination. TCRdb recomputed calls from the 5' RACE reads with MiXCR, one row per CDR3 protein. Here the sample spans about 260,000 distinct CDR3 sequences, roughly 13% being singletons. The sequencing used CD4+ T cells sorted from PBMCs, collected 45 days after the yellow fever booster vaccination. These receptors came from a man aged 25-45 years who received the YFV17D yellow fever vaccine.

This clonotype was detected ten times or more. The CDR3 sequence: CASSFAPGLGTTEQYF. CDR3 coding DNA: TGTGCCAGCAGTTTCGCACCGGGACTAGGGACGACCGAGCAGTACTTC. V and J are TRBV12-3 or TRBV12-4 and TRBJ2-7; 8 bases are shared with TRBD2. Unmatched junction bases numbered 13, after V lost 3 bases and J lost 6 bases. The CDR3 has 16 amino acids.

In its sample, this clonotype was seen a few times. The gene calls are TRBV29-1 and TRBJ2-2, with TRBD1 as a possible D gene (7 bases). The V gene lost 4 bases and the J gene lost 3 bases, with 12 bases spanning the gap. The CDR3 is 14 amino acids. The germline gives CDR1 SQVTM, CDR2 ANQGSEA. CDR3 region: CSVAQGTYTGELFF. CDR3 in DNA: TGCAGCGTTGCACAGGGGACTTACACCGGGGAGCTGTTTTTT.

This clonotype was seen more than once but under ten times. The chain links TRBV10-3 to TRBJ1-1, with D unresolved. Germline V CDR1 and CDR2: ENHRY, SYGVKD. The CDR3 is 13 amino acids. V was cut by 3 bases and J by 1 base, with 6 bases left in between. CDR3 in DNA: TGTGCCATCAGTGACTGGCCGAACACTGAAGCTTTCTTT. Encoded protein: CAISDWPNTEAFF.

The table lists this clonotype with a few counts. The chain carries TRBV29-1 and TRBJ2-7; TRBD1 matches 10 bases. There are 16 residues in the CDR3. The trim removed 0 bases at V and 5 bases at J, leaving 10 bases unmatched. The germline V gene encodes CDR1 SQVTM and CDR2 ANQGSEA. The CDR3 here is CSVEDRTGQGLHEQYF. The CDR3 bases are TGCAGCGTTGAAGATCGCACGGGACAGGGGTTACACGAGCAGTACTTC.

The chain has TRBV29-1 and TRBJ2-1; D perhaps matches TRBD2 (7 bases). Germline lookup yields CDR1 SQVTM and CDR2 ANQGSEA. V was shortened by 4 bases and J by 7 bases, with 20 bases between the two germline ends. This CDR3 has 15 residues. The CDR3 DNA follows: TGCAGCGTTGGACTAGACGGGGGGCATACAAATGAGCAGTTCTTC. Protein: CSVGLDGGHTNEQFF.

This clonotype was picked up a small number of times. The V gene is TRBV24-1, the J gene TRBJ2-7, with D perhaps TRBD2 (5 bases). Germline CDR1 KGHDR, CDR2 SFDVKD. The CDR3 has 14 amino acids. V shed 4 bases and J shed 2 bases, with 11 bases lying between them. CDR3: CATSDPDFPYEQYF. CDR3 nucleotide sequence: TGTGCCACCAGTGACCCGGACTTTCCCTACGAGCAGTACTTC.

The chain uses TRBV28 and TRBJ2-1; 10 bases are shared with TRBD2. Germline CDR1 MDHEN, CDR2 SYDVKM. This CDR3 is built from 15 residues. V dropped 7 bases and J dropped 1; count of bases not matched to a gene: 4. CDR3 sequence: CASNPSGSSYNEQFF. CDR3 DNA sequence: TGTGCCAGCAACCCTAGCGGGAGTTCCTACAATGAGCAGTTCTTC. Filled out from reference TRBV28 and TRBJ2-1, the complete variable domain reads DVKVTQSSRYLVKRTGEKVFLECVQDMDHENMFWYRQDPGLGLRLIYFSYDVKMKEKGDIPEGYSVSREKKERFSLILESASTNQTSMYLCASNPSGSSYNEQFFGPGTRLTVL.